The 14 T cell receptor beta chains listed next were all sequenced from one sample in a study of T cells after yellow fever vaccination. TCRdb re-called the 5' RACE reads through MiXCR, storing one row per CDR3 protein. The sample shows hundreds of thousands of distinct CDR3 sequences, around 19% of them seen only once. The sample in question was PBMCs, obtained before the yellow fever booster vaccination. These receptors originate from a man aged 18 to 30 who received the YFV17D yellow fever vaccine.

This clonotype was counted ten times or more. The CDR3 bases are TGCAGTGCGAGACGAAGGGATCAGCCCCAGCATTTT. Translation: CSARRRDQPQHF. The chain couples TRBV20-1 to TRBJ1-5; no reliable D call. The V end was cut by 6 bases, the J end by 5 bases, with 11 bases between. CDR3 length: 12 amino acids. Germline V gene sequence: CDR1 DFQATT, CDR2 SNEGSKA (reference sequence).

This chain links TRBV18 with TRBJ2-2; D is ambiguous. The CDR3 length is 14 residues. Germline V gene sequence: CDR1 KGHSH, CDR2 LQKENI. V was clipped by 0 bases and J by 4 bases, with 6 bases between them. The CDR3 here is CASSPPSVTGELFF. The CDR3 DNA reads TGTGCCAGCTCACCACCGTCAGTCACCGGGGAGCTGTTTTTT.

The chain links TRBV4-3 to TRBJ2-2, with 9 bases aligning to TRBD1. The germline CDR1 and CDR2 sequences are LGHNA and YSLEER. V lost 4 bases to trimming and J lost 5 bases; unmatched junction nucleotides: 8. The CDR3 is 16 residues long. The CDR3 here is CASSLDRGSDTGELFF. In nucleotides, the CDR3 is TGCGCCAGCAGCCTCGACAGGGGGAGTGATACCGGGGAGCTGTTTTTT.

This clonotype has just a few counts. This chain links TRBV28 with TRBJ1-1, with 7 positions matching TRBD1. The germline CDR1 and CDR2 sequences are MDHEN and SYDVKM. This CDR3 region has 16 residues. The J segment lost 0 bases and the V segment lost 1 base, leaving 5 bases of the junction unmatched. The CDR3 coding sequence is TGTGCCAGCAGTTTATACAGGGGCTCTATGAACACTGAAGCTTTCTTT. It codes for CASSLYRGSMNTEAFF.

This clonotype was detected many times. This rearrangement joins TRBV4-1 to TRBJ2-5, with a tentative D call TRBD2 (6 bases). The CDR3 loop spans 16 amino acids. Germline assignment: CDR1 MGHRA and CDR2 YSYEKL. V was cut by 4 bases and J by 5 bases, with 20 bases left in between. The CDR3 bases are TGCGCCAGCAGCCCCGGGGACTCCGGATCGTTGGAGACCCAGTACTTC. Its translation: CASSPGDSGSLETQYF.

A few counts support this clonotype. This chain connects TRBV4-1 to TRBJ2-7; D is ambiguous. This CDR3 contains 15 residues. CDR1 and CDR2 from the germline V gene are MGHRA and YSYEKL. The germline V and J ends were trimmed by 0 bases and 2 bases, with 11 bases remaining between them. The CDR3 is CASSQDVQNPYEQYV. The CDR3 nucleotides read TGCGCCAGCAGCCAAGATGTGCAGAACCCCTACGAGCAGTACGTC.

This clonotype was seen a few times. The chain has TRBV6-5 and TRBJ1-1; no clear D. The CDR3 is 13 amino acids. Per germline, CDR1 MNHEY and CDR2 SVGAGI. V was pared by 7 bases and J by 1 base, with 10 bases between. The CDR3 nucleotides read TGTGCCAGCATCCGTGGACCGAACACTGAAGCTTTCTTT. It translates to CASIRGPNTEAFF.

The chain combines TRBV11-2 with TRBJ2-5, with D unclear. The CDR3 spans 13 residues. Germline-derived CDR1 and CDR2 are SGHAT and FQNNGV. Trimming left V 4 bases short and J 5 bases short, with 11 bases between. The CDR3 spells CASSYAAMETQYF. The CDR3 DNA sequence: TGTGCCAGCAGCTATGCGGCTATGGAGACCCAGTACTTC.

The table lists this clonotype with many counts. The chain recombines TRBV19 with TRBJ2-7; either TRBD1 or TRBD2 may fit D (6 bases each). Looked up from germline, CDR1 is LNHDA and CDR2 is SQIVND (reference sequence). The V gene lost 3 bases and the J gene lost 5 bases, with 17 bases spanning the gap. The CDR3 sequence is 15 residues long. CDR3 sequence (DNA): TGTGCCAGTAGTATCGGTTGGGGGGCGAGCCACGAGCAGTACTTC. This translates into CASSIGWGASHEQYF.

This CDR3 reads CASSRRGRGITDTQYF. DNA for the CDR3: TGTGCCAGCAGTCGCCGGGGGCGGGGGATCACAGATACGCAGTATTTT. The V gene is TRBV12-3 or TRBV12-4, the J gene TRBJ2-3, with D tentatively TRBD2 (7 bases). V lost 5 bases and J lost 2, with 17 bases in between. The CDR3 spans 16 residues.

In this sample, this clonotype turned up many times. The junction differs from germline at one of its ends, possibly a read error. The V call is TRBV7-7, the J call TRBJ2-2; TRBD2 is a possible D gene (6 bases). Germline assignment: CDR1 SSHAT and CDR2 FNYEAQ (reference sequence). CDR3 length: 18 amino acids. Written as DNA, the CDR3 is TGTGCTAGCAGCTTAGATGATAGAGGACTAACTGAAACCGGGGAGCTGTTTTTT. It translates to CASSLDDRGLTETGELFF.

The chain recombines TRBV7-2 with TRBJ2-3; 10 nucleotides agree with TRBD2. Germline values: CDR1 SGHTA, CDR2 FQGNSA. The ends lost 7 bases at V and 5 bases at J; junction bases unmatched: 9. This CDR3 is 15 amino acids long. The CDR3 nucleotides read TGTGCCAGCAACCAGATAGCGGGGGGCGGAGATACGCAGTATTTT. Residues: CASNQIAGGGDTQYF.

Here the CDR3 reads CASSDRQGGEQYV. The CDR3 DNA sequence: TGTGCCAGCAGTGATCGGCAGGGAGGGGAGCAGTACGTC. This chain connects TRBV25-1 to TRBJ2-7, with 7 bases identical to TRBD2. Trimming at V came to 3 bases and at J to 7 bases, leaving 6 bases not matched to a gene. The CDR3 has 13 amino acids. Germline V gene sequence: CDR1 MGHDK, CDR2 SYGVNS.

The rearrangement links TRBV7-3 to TRBJ2-3; no firm D call. Germline V lookup: CDR1 SGHTA, CDR2 FQGTGA. There are 16 residues in the CDR3. Trimming left V 4 bases short and J 1 base short, with 15 bases between. The CDR3 DNA follows: TGTGCCAGCAGCTCGGGTTCCAGTACGGGCACAGATACGCAGTATTTT. This gives the protein CASSSGSSTGTDTQYF.